These 18 T cell receptor beta chains were all obtained from the same sample, sequenced in a study of cytomegalovirus exposure and HLA in healthy donors. Measured with immunoSEQ multiplex PCR; TCRdb has only the in-frame clones, and not every one. The table lists fewer than 120,000 clones, 88% of them singletons. Specimen: PBMCs. These TCRs come from a woman between 25 and 40 years old in good health and CMV-seropositive.

The table lists this clone with a count of one. The genes are TRBV6-4 and TRBJ2-3, with 8 bases identical to TRBD2. The CDR3 has 15 residues. The germline CDR1 and CDR2 sequences are MRHNA and SNTAGT. Trimming took 2 bases from V and 2 from J; bases not matched to a gene: 3. CDR3 nucleotide sequence: TGTGCCAGCAGTGACACGGGGGGGGCCACAGATACGCAGTATTTT. Protein sequence: CASSDTGGATDTQYF.

V usage is TRBV4-2 and J usage is TRBJ2-1; TRBD2 matches at 9 bases. Per germline, CDR1 LGHNA and CDR2 YNFKEQ. Germline trimming cut 2 bases from V and 8 bases from J; bases unmatched to any gene: 13. This CDR3 spans 17 amino acids. The CDR3 DNA reads as TGTGCCAGCAGCCAAAACTATAGGCGGGGGGGCCGTGATGAGCAGTTCTTC. Translating it yields CASSQNYRRGGRDEQFF.

The chain couples TRBV5-1 to TRBJ2-1, with 8 positions matching TRBD2. Germline CDR1 SGHRS, CDR2 YFSETQ. The CDR3 totals 16 residues. The V gene end was trimmed by 1 base and the J gene end by 0 bases; junction bases not matched to a gene: 3. CDR3 coding DNA: TGCGCCAGCAGCTTGCAGGCGGGGGGCTCCTACAATGAGCAGTTCTTC. Residues: CASSLQAGGSYNEQFF.

The rearrangement joins TRBV7-3 to TRBJ2-3; a weak D match, TRBD2 (6 bases). Germline assignment: CDR1 SGHTA and CDR2 FQGTGA. The CDR3 is made up of 18 amino acids. V was shortened by 5 bases and J by 3 bases, with 24 bases between the two germline ends. CDR3 region: CASSPKPGGPGYTDTQYF. The CDR3 nucleotides are TGTGCCAGCAGCCCAAAACCAGGAGGGCCGGGTTATACAGATACGCAGTATTTT.

CDR3 sequence (DNA): TGTGCCAGCAGCCCTCGGGACAACTACAATGAGCAGTTCTTC. Translated: CASSPRDNYNEQFF. This sequence joins TRBV7-9 and TRBJ2-1, with TRBD1 as a possible D gene (6 bases). CDR1 is SEHNR and CDR2 is FQNEAQ in the germline V gene (reference sequence). CDR3 size: 14 residues. V was clipped by 5 bases and J by 3 bases, with 11 bases between them.

This chain links TRBV15 with TRBJ2-3, with a possible D match to TRBD1 (5 bases). In germline, CDR1 is LNHNV, CDR2 YYDKDF (reference sequence). This CDR3 region has 16 residues. The ends were cut back, 5 bases at V and 0 bases at J, with 15 bases in the middle. The CDR3 protein is CATSGNRQYSTDTQYF. CDR3 DNA sequence: TGTGCCACCAGCGGAAACCGACAGTATAGCACAGATACGCAGTATTTT.

This clone is a singleton in its sample. This rearrangement joins TRBV25-1 to TRBJ1-2, with D possibly being TRBD1 (5 bases). The germline CDR1 and CDR2 sequences are MGHDK and SYGVNS. With 0 bases removed from V and 6 bases from J, the gap between germline ends came to 8 bases. This CDR3 has 13 amino acids. DNA of the CDR3: TGTGCCAGCAGTGAATACGACAGTAATGGCTACACCTTC. Translation gives CASSEYDSNGYTF.

This chain links TRBV19 with TRBJ1-6; 7 bases are a match to TRBD1. The V segment lost 5 bases and the J segment 10 bases; nucleotides outside the gene matches: 20. Looked up from germline, CDR1 is LNHDA and CDR2 is SQIVND (reference sequence). The CDR3 runs 18 residues. The CDR3 sequence: CASSVRWRTGPTRSPLHF. CDR3 bases: TGTGCCAGTAGTGTCCGTTGGAGGACAGGCCCTACAAGGTCACCCCTCCACTTT.

V gene TRBV7-9 combines with J gene TRBJ2-7; 13 bases align to TRBD2. This CDR3 has 16 amino acids. Trimming took 4 bases from V and 0 from J; bases not matched to a gene: 3. Germline V gives CDR1 SEHNR, CDR2 FQNEAQ (reference sequence). The CDR3 coding sequence is TGTGCCAGCAGCTCGGGACTAGCGGGACTCTCCTACGAGCAGTACTTC. Its translation is CASSSGLAGLSYEQYF.

This clone appeared a few times. V is TRBV19 and J is TRBJ1-1; D unclear. Per germline, CDR1 LNHDA and CDR2 SQIVND (reference sequence). Trimming cost V 6 bases and J 1 base, with 12 bases left between them. CDR3 size: 14 residues. CDR3 region: CASRRHSSNTEAFF. CDR3 bases: TGTGCCAGTAGACGGCACAGTTCGAACACTGAAGCTTTCTTT. Together with reference TRBV19 and TRBJ1-1, the CDR3 gives the full variable domain: DGGITQSPKYLFRKEGQNVTLSCEQNLNHDAMYWYRQDPGQGLRLIYYSQIVNDFQKGDIAEGYSVSREKKESFPLTVTSAQKNPTAFYLCASRRHSSNTEAFFGQGTRLTVV.

The gene calls are TRBV7-2 and TRBJ2-1; 13 nucleotides line up with TRBD2. V trimming: 10 bases; J trimming: 8 bases; junction bases outside the gene matches: 8. The length of the CDR3 is 14 residues. The V gene's germline CDR1 is SGHTA and CDR2 FQGNSA. The CDR3 spells CATALAGGPHEQFF. In nucleotides, the CDR3 is TGTGCCACCGCACTAGCGGGAGGGCCCCATGAGCAGTTCTTC.

This clone appeared once. J is TRBJ2-1 and V is TRBV7-2, with 8 positions matching TRBD2. V dropped 1 base and J dropped 4; count of bases not matched to a gene: 6. This CDR3 region has 16 residues. Germline lookup yields CDR1 SGHTA and CDR2 FQGNSA. CDR3 sequence: CASSLVGSGSYNEQFF. CDR3 coding DNA: TGTGCCAGCAGCTTAGTGGGCAGCGGGAGTTACAATGAGCAGTTCTTC.

The rearrangement uses TRBV6-1 and TRBJ1-5; 10 nucleotides match TRBD1. Germline V CDR1 and CDR2: MNHNS, SASEGT. This CDR3 contains 16 residues. V gave up 3 bases and J gave up 4 bases; unmatched junction bases: 6. CDR3 in DNA: TGTGCCAGCAGTGATCGGCCGGGACAGGGGAATCAGCCCCAGCATTTT. Amino acid sequence: CASSDRPGQGNQPQHF.

This rearrangement joins TRBV5-6 to TRBJ1-2, with D tentatively TRBD1 (5 bases). V shed 0 bases and J shed 6 bases, with 12 bases lying between them. Germline V lookup: CDR1 SGHDT, CDR2 YYEEEE. This CDR3 has 14 residues. CDR3 sequence: CASSLAPPGNGYTF. The CDR3 coding sequence is TGTGCCAGCAGCTTGGCCCCCCCAGGGAATGGCTACACCTTC.

The V gene is TRBV4-2, the J gene TRBJ2-1; 7 bases are shared with TRBD2. V was pared by 0 bases and J by 9 bases, with 8 bases of the junction left unmatched. The CDR3 totals 15 residues. CDR1 LGHNA and CDR2 YNFKEQ come from the germline V gene. In nucleotides, the CDR3 is TGTGCCAGCAGCCAAGATCCCGGACTAGGGAGTGAGCAGTTCTTC. Its translation is CASSQDPGLGSEQFF.

The V and J genes are TRBV4-3 and TRBJ2-2, with D unclear. V was cut by 1 base and J by 4 bases, with 13 bases left in between. CDR3 length: 16 residues. Germline CDR1 and CDR2: LGHNA and YSLEER. CDR3 in DNA: TGCGCCAGCAGCCAAGGGGCCGTGGAAGGCACCGGGGAGCTGTTTTTT. Translation gives CASSQGAVEGTGELFF.

This clone was counted once. The chain uses TRBV13 and TRBJ2-7; 10 bases match TRBD2. The V and J ends lost 5 bases and 1 base, in that order; junction bases with no gene match: 5. The CDR3 has 15 residues. The germline V gene has CDR1 PRHDT and CDR2 FYEKMQ (reference sequence). CDR3 in DNA: TGTGCCAGCAGCCCCCGGACTAGCGGATCCTACGAGCAGTACTTC. It encodes CASSPRTSGSYEQYF.

This clone appeared a single time. V usage is TRBV18 and J usage is TRBJ2-2; perhaps TRBD1 as D (6 bases). The CDR3 covers 14 residues. The ends were cut back, 4 bases at V and 6 bases at J, with 12 bases in the middle. CDR1 is KGHSH and CDR2 is LQKENI in the germline V gene. CDR3 coding DNA: TGTGCCAGCTCACTAAAACAGGGTTCCGGGGAGCTGTTTTTT. Amino acid sequence: CASSLKQGSGELFF.